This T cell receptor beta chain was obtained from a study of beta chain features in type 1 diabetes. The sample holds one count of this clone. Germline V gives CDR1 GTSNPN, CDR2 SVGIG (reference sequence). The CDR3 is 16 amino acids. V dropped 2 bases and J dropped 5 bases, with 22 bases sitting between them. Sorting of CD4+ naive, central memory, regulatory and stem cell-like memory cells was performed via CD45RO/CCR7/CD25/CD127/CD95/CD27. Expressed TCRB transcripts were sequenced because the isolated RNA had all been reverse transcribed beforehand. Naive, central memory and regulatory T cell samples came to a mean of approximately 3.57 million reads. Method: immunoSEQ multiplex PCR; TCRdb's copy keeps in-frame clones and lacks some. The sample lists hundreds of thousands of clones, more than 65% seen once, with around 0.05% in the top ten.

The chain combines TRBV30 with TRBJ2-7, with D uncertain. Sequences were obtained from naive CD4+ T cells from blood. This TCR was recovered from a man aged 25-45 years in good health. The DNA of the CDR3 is TGTGCCTGGAGTCCCGTAACAGCCCACACAGTAGACGAGCAGTACTTC. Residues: CAWSPVTAHTVDEQYF.